Listed below are T cell receptor beta chains from one sample, sequenced in a study of CD8 T cells in ankylosing spondylitis. TCRdb re-derived calls from the 5' RACE reads in MiXCR, one entry per CDR3 protein. The sample shows roughly 170,000 distinct CDR3 sequences, just over 9.5% of them seen only once. Material for sequencing was blood, either unsorted or a sorted T cell fraction (not recorded which). Source of these receptors: a female donor with ankylosing spondylitis or in good health (not recorded which). Each CDR3 is given with its conserved first and last residue. D genes are given only for firm matches. Clone sizes are given selectively: once, few, many, or a class where the clone is expanded.

d_call v_call clone_size cdr3_aa
TRBD2 TRBV7-9 - CASSRVTSGRTGELFF
- TRBV2 - CASSEPSVVDQETQYF
TRBD2 TRBV4-3 - CASSQGIRSGGGSYEQYF
- TRBV5-8 - CAIGSGHICGELFF
TRBD1 TRBV7-2 many CASSKPRQGSYEQYF
- TRBV15 - CATSPSLSALNTDTQYF
TRBD2 TRBV7-9 - CASSLQTSGTSYEQYF
- TRBV28 - CASSTRGDPTVYEQYF
- TRBV10-1 few CASGRGANEQFF
- TRBV7-9 few CASSSPTFTGELFF
TRBD1 TRBV27 - CASSHGSPGQEIF
TRBD1 TRBV6-2/TRBV6-3 - CASSYTAGTGVYEQYF
- TRBV4-3 few CASSQEVRQSSGANVLTF
TRBD1 TRBV29-1 - CSVEGARQGEYTEAFF
- TRBV4-2 few CASSQDARATYEQYF
- TRBV6-2/TRBV6-3 few CASSWQSDLNTEAFF